Below, one T cell receptor (beta chain) is given with its context. Researchers amplified the TCR beta CDR3 regions from RNA transcripts. A set of HTBI primers served as the primers for a first-round RT-PCR of the TCR CDR3. Each CDR3 protein gets one entry after TCRdb re-called the multiplex PCR reads with MiXCR. The top ten clones hold 34% of a sample with about 640,000 distinct CDR3 sequences, around 20% of them seen once. The sample belongs to a study of T cells in Graves' hyperthyroidism and ophthalmopathy. Overall study context: Prior to any treatment, at the point of initial diagnosis, peripheral blood was collected.

Fresh peripheral blood, approximately 9.1 ml, was the source of the PBMCs. The CDR3 totals 15 residues. Trimming took 6 bases from V and 5 from J; bases not matched to a gene: 12. The germline gives CDR1 LNHDA, CDR2 SQIVND (reference sequence). This TCR was recovered from a man aged 25-45 years with Graves' ophthalmopathy. Sample: blood. The V and J genes are TRBV19 and TRBJ2-7; 8 bases map to TRBD1. The CDR3 sequence is CASSRNPGGLNEQYF. For the CDR3, the DNA is TGTGCCAGTAGCCGAAACCCAGGGGGCTTGAACGAGCAGTACTTC.